This entry is about one T cell receptor beta chain. Its antigen is undetermined. HTBI primers from iRepertoire and Arm-PCR of CDR3 regions yielded the TCR beta libraries. TCRdb re-analysed the multiplex PCR reads in MiXCR, keeping a single row per CDR3 protein. The repertoire has hundreds of thousands of distinct CDR3 sequences, approximately 15% of them found once; the top ten carry approximately 20%. The time point is: newly diagnosed GD, antithyroid drugs for less than 3 months. RNA isolated from PBMCs was used to make the TCR library. The data were taken from a study of regulatory T cells in long-lasting Graves disease. Overall study findings and caveats: Newly diagnosed Graves' patients exceeded persistent ones in TCR diversity. Persistent patients had more shared public clonotypes (roughly 2,700) than new patients (about 1,000).

There are 16 residues in the CDR3. Trimming pared 0 bases from V and 5 bases from J, leaving 17 bases between. Germline CDR1 is SGHRS and CDR2 is YFSETQ. Another study also made use of these data, one on T cells in Graves' hyperthyroidism and ophthalmopathy.

The sample was peripheral blood mononuclear cells (PBMCs), taken at new diagnosis, from a patient treated with antithyroid drugs. The chain combines TRBV5-1 with TRBJ2-5; D is unresolved. The source is a woman aged 25 to 39 with Graves disease. The CDR3 sequence: CASSLELGTRGETQYF. CDR3 in DNA: TGCGCCAGCAGCTTGGAGTTGGGCACCCGCGGCGAGACCCAGTACTTC.